A selection of T cell receptor beta chains follows, all from one sample in a study of shared clonotypes between healthy human individuals. Profiled with immunoSEQ multiplex PCR; TCRdb holds only in-frame clones, not every one. The sample records 2.3 million or so clones, about 92% being singletons. Sequencing was done on a sample of naive CD4+ T cells from PBMCs. Receptors were obtained from a man aged 18 to 29 in good health. Some clones in this sample may be carry-over from other donors' samples. Both conserved end residues are part of each CDR3. The D gene is left open where the match is weak. Expanded clones get a size class; other rows say once, few or many, or leave the size out.

TRBJ2-1 - TRBV25-1 - CASSDPTGAPHEQFF TGTGCCAGCAGTGACCCCACCGGAGCTCCCCATGAGCAGTTCTTC
TRBJ2-7 - TRBV25-1 - CASTPGTYEQYF TGTGCCAGCACCCCAGGGACCTACGAGCAGTACTTC
TRBJ1-4 - TRBV5-4 TRBD1 CASSGGTGDLATNEKLFF TGTGCCAGCAGCGGCGGGACAGGGGACCTTGCAACTAATGAAAAACTGTTTTTT
TRBJ1-2 - TRBV6-6 - CASTPMEANYGYTF TGTGCCAGCACCCCTATGGAAGCTAACTATGGCTACACCTTC
TRBJ1-3 - TRBV5-1 TRBD1 CASSLRTGGNTIYF TGCGCCAGCAGCTTGAGGACAGGGGGAAACACCATATATTTT
TRBJ2-4 - TRBV10-3 - CATKPHVLAKNIQYF TGTGCCACAAAGCCCCATGTCTTAGCCAAAAACATTCAGTACTTC
TRBJ1-1 - TRBV4-1 - CASSQPRTGARGNTEAFF TGCGCCAGCAGCCAACCGAGAACCGGGGCCAGAGGGAACACTGAAGCTTTCTTT
TRBJ2-3 once TRBV21-1 - CASSKVRLPLAALNTQYF TGTGCCAGCAGCAAAGTTAGGCTTCCTCTTGCGGCATTGAATACGCAGTATTTT
TRBJ1-2 - TRBV7-9 - CASSLYGSIGYTF TGTGCCAGCAGCTTATACGGCAGTATTGGCTACACCTTC
TRBJ2-1 - TRBV9 - CASSDSGASYNEQFF TGTGCCAGCAGCGATAGCGGAGCTTCCTACAATGAGCAGTTCTTC
TRBJ2-5 - TRBV7-9 - CASSLLIQETQYF TGTGCCAGCAGCTTACTGATCCAAGAGACCCAGTACTTC
TRBJ2-6 - TRBV9 - CASSVVSGANVLTF TGTGCCAGCAGCGTGGTCTCTGGGGCCAACGTCCTGACTTTC
TRBJ2-7 - TRBV14 TRBD1 CASSQTPGQGGYEQYF TGTGCCAGCAGCCAAACCCCGGGACAGGGTGGCTACGAGCAGTACTTC
TRBJ2-7 once TRBV5-1 - CASSLGLPPYEQYF TGCGCCAGCAGCTTAGGACTCCCGCCCTACGAGCAGTACTTC
TRBJ1-5 - TRBV4-1 - CASSQDLLLGQPQHF TGCGCCAGCAGCCAAGATCTGCTCCTAGGTCAGCCCCAGCATTTT
TRBJ2-4 once TRBV11-3 - CASSLTVKNIQYF TGTGCCAGCAGCTTAACAGTAAAAAACATTCAGTACTTC
TRBJ2-1 - TRBV19 TRBD2 CASTLGSSGMLYNEQFF TGTGCCAGTACCCTTGGGTCTAGCGGGATGTTATACAATGAGCAGTTCTTC
TRBJ2-3 - TRBV28 TRBD2 CASSSPSGRTDTQYF TGTGCCAGCAGTTCACCTAGCGGCCGCACAGATACGCAGTATTTT
TRBJ2-7 - TRBV6-6 - CASRRSRENGYEQYF TGTGCCAGCAGAAGAAGCAGGGAAAACGGCTACGAGCAGTACTTC
TRBJ2-1 - TRBV27 TRBD2 CASSSYSGRGYNEQFF TGTGCCAGCAGTTCTTACAGCGGGAGGGGCTACAATGAGCAGTTCTTC
TRBJ1-5 - TRBV5-4 - CASSLALVSGGGDQPQHF TGTGCCAGCAGCTTGGCCTTGGTTTCGGGCGGGGGAGATCAGCCCCAGCATTTT
TRBJ1-5 - TRBV28 TRBD1 CASRQGTGEDQPQHF TGTGCCAGCCGACAAGGGACAGGGGAGGATCAGCCCCAGCATTTT
TRBJ2-1 - TRBV7-8 - CASSLINEQFF TGTGCCAGCAGCCTAATTAATGAGCAGTTCTTC
TRBJ2-3 - TRBV2 - CASGSAGDTQYF TGTGCCAGCGGTTCAGCGGGAGATACGCAGTATTTT
TRBJ1-1 - TRBV28 - CASSLSWGLNTEAFF TGTGCCAGCAGTTTATCTTGGGGCCTGAACACTGAAGCTTTCTTT
TRBJ1-5 - TRBV4-1 - CASSPGWGADQPQHF TGCGCCAGCAGCCCGGGGTGGGGGGCGGATCAGCCCCAGCATTTT
TRBJ2-7 - TRBV6-1 TRBD2 CASRGLAGSYEQYF TGTGCCAGCAGGGGACTAGCGGGCTCCTACGAGCAGTACTTC
TRBJ2-5 - TRBV6-6 - CASSRTRQGGETQYF TGTGCCAGCAGCCGGACCCGACAGGGAGGGGAGACCCAGTACTTC
TRBJ2-2 - TRBV6-1 - CASSGRTTLGTGELFF TGTGCCAGCAGTGGAAGAACGACATTAGGCACCGGGGAGCTGTTTTTT
TRBJ1-1 - TRBV7-2 - CASSQESGGEAFF TGTGCCAGCAGCCAGGAGAGTGGCGGCGAAGCTTTCTTT
TRBJ1-4 once TRBV30 - CAWTNTGGTREKLFF TGTGCCTGGACCAACACGGGGGGGACAAGGGAAAAACTGTTTTTT
TRBJ1-1 - TRBV6-1 - CASSASSLNTEAFF TGTGCCAGCAGTGCCTCCTCGTTGAACACTGAAGCTTTCTTT
TRBJ2-1 - TRBV7-2 TRBD2 CASSLTGTSGGNNEQFF TGTGCCAGCAGCTTAACCGGGACTAGCGGGGGAAACAATGAGCAGTTCTTC
TRBJ1-5 - TRBV18 - CASSQLQGNQPQHF TGTGCCAGCTCACAGCTCCAGGGGAATCAGCCCCAGCATTTT
TRBJ2-7 - TRBV11-2 - CASSSMDRDYEQYF TGTGCCAGCAGCTCCATGGACAGAGACTACGAGCAGTACTTC